The subject of this entry is one T cell receptor beta chain. This sample is part of a study of shared clonotypes between healthy human individuals. Repertoires were generated with immunoSEQ multiplex PCR, while TCRdb's copy carries only in-frame clones and drops some. The sample has millions of clones, approximately 92% seen once. CDR1 is LGHNA and CDR2 is YNFKEQ in the germline V gene. V lost 2 bases to trimming and J lost 0 bases, with 11 bases between them. The CDR3 length is 16 residues. The chain couples TRBV4-2 to TRBJ2-1; D is perhaps TRBD1 (5 bases). This TCR was recovered from a man aged 18 to 30 in good health. Sequenced sample: naive CD4+ T cells sorted from blood. Subset here: CD45RA+ positively selected. The CDR3 reads CASSQTLDSSYNEQFF. CDR3 DNA: TGTGCCAGCAGCCAAACCCTCGACAGCTCCTACAATGAGCAGTTCTTC.